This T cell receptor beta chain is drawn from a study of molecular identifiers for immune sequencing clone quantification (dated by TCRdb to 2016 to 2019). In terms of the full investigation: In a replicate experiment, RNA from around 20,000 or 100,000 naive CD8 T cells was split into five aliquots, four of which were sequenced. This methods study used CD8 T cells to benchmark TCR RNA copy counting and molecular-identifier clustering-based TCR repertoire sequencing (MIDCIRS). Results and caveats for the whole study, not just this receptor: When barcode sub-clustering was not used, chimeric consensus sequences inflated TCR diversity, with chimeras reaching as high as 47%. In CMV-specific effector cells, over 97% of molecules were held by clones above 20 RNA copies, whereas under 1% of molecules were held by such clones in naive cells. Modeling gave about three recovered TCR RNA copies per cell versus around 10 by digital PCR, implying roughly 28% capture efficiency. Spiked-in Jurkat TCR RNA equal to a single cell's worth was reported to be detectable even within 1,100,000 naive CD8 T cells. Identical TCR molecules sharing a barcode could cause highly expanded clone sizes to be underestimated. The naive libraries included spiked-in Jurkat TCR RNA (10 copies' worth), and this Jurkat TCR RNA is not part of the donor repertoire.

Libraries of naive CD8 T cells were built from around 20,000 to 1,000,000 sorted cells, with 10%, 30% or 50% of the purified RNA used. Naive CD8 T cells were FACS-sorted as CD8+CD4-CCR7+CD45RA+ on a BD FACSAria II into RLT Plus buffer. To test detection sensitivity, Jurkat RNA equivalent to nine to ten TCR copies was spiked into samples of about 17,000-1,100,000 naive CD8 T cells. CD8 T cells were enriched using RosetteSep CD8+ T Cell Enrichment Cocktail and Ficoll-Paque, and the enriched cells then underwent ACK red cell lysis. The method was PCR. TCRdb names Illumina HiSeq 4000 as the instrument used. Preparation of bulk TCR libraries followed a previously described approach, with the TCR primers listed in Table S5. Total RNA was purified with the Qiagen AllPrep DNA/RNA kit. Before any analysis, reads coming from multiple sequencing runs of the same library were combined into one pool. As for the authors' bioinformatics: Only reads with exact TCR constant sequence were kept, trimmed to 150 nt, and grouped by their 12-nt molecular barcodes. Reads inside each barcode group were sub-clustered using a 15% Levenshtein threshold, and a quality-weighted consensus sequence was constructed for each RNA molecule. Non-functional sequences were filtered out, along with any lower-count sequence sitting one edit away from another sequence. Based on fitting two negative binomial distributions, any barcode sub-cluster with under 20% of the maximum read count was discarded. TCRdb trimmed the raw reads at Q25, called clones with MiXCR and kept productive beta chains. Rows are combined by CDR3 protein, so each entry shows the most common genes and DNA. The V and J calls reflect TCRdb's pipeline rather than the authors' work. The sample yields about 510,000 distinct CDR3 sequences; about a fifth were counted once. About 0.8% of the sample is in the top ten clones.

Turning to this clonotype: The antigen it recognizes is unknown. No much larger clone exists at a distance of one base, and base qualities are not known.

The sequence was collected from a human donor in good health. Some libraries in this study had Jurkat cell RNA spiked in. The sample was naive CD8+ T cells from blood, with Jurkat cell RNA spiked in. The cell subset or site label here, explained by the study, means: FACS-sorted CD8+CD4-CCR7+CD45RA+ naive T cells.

The DNA sequence is given as TGCAGTGCTAGGGGACAAAGGGGTCCTCTCTGGGACAGGGTTTCTCTTGGGGACACTGAAGCTTTCTTT. It translates to CSARGQRGPLWDRVSLGDTEAFF. The chain is encoded by TRBV20-1 joined to TRBJ1-1, with 9 central nucleotides matching TRBD1. CDR1 and CDR2, looked up from the germline V gene (reference sequence), are DFQATT and SNEGSKA. Germline trimming: 3 bases from V, 3 bases from J; junction bases outside gene matches: 32. Including cysteine and phenylalanine, the CDR3 has 23 amino acids. The kept DNA is CDR3 alone, 69 bases in frame from the first base.